This TCR beta chain was retrieved from a study of OX40 agonist ivuxolimab in advanced cancers. Study in general: The dose-escalation cohort was approximately 84% male, with a mean age of 60 years, ranging roughly 20 to 90.

The study, taken as a whole, reports: Some of the nonresponding patients also showed low levels of normalized T-cell clonal expansion. The mean number of expanded clones was higher in CD8+ T cells than in CD4+.

Notes on this clone: Its specificity is unknown.

Clones were read by immunoSEQ multiplex PCR, and TCRdb kept only the in-frame ones, dropping some. The repertoire includes over 85,000 clones, more than 85% of them detected once, and 0.26% sits in the top ten. The clonotype comes from an adult with an advanced solid tumor such as melanoma, head and neck, liver or kidney cancer. The specimen comprised CD4+ or CD8+ T cells sorted from blood, sampled in a trial of the OX40 agonist ivuxolimab.

Here the CDR3 DNA reads TGTGCCAGCAGTTACCCTCAGGGACAGGGCTATGGCTACACCTTC. This translates into CASSYPQGQGYGYTF. V is TRBV6-6 and J is TRBJ1-2; 9 positions agree with TRBD1. The germline V gene has CDR1 MNHNY and CDR2 SVGAGI (reference sequence). J gave up 4 bases and V 2 bases, and 5 bases lay outside the gene matches. The CDR3 spans 15 residues.